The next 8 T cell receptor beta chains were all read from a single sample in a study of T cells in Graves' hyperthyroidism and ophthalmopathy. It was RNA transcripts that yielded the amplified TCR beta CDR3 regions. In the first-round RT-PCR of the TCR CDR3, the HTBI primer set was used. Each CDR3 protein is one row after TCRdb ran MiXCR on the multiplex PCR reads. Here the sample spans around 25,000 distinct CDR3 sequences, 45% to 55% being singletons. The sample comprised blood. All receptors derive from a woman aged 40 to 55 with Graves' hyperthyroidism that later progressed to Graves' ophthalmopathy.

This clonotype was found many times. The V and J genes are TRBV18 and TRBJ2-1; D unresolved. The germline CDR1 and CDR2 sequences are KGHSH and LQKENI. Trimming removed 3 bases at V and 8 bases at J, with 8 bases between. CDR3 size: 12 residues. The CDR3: CASSPRADEQFF. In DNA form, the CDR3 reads TGTGCCAGCTCACCTAGGGCCGATGAGCAGTTCTTC.

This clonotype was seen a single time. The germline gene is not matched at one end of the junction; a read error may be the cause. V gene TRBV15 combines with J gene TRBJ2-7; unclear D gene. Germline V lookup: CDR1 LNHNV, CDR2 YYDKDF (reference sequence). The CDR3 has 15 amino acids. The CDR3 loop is CATGRDYEVSYEQYF. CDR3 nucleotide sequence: TGTGCCACCGGCAGAGATTACGAGGTCTCCTACGAGCAGTACTTC.

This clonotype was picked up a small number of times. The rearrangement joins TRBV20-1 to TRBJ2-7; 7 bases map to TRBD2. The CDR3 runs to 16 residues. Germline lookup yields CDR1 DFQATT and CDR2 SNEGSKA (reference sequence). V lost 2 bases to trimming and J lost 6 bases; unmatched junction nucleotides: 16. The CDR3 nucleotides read TGCAGTGCTAGACTCTTTGGGGGGGAGGGTTTCGGCGAGCAGTACTTC. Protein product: CSARLFGGEGFGEQYF.

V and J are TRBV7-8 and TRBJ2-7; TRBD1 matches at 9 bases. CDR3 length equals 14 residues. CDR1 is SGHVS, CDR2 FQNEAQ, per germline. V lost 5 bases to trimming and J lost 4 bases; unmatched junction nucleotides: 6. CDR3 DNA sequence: TGTGCCAGCAGCCTCGACAGGGGGGGGTACGAGCAGTACTTC. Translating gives CASSLDRGGYEQYF.

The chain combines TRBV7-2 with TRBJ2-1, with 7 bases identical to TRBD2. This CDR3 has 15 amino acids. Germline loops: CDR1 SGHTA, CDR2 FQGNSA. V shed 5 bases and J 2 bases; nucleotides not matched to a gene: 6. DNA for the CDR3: TGTGCCAGCAGCGCCAGCGGGACCACCTACAATGAGCAGTTCTTC. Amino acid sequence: CASSASGTTYNEQFF.

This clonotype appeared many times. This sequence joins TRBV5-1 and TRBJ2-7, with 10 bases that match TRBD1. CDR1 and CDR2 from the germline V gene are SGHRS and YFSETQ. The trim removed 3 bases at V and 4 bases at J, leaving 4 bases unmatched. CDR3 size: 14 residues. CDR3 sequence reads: CASSWGDRGYEQYF. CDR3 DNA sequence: TGCGCCAGCAGCTGGGGGGACAGGGGATACGAGCAGTACTTC.

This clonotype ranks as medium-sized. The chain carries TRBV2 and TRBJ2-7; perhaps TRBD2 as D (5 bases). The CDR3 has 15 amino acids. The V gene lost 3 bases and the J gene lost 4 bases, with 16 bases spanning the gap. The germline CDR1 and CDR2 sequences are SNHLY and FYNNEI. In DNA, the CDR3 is TGTGCCAGCAGTGAGGTTTTAGGGAGTAGGTACGAGCAGTACTTC. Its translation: CASSEVLGSRYEQYF.

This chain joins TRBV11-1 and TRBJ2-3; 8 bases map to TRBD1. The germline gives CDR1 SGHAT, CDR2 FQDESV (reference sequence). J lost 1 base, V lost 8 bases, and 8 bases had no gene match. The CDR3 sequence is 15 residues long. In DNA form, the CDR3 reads TGTGCCAGCGGCTCGTCGGACAGGGGCACAGATACGCAGTATTTT. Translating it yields CASGSSDRGTDTQYF.